Described below is a single TCR beta chain sequence and its context. Antigen: not known. The sample comes from a study of long-term antiretroviral therapy in people with HIV. Study-wide findings and caveats: HIV repertoires spanned narrower CDR3 length ranges than controls.

There were no participants with HIV treated outside the United States. At survey level, the immunoSEQ assay was run in its v3.0 version. Measured with immunoSEQ multiplex PCR; TCRdb has only the in-frame clones, and not every one. The sample contains 25,000 to 35,000 clones, 80% to 85% of which appear only once. Unmatched junction bases numbered 11, after V lost 5 bases and J lost 0 bases. There are 17 residues in the CDR3. The receptor comes from a man aged 30 to 39 with HIV. V usage is TRBV23-1 and J usage is TRBJ1-2, with 8 bases matching TRBD1. Being an ORF, TRBV23-1 has a function that is uncertain. The sample was unsorted PBMCs, taken almost 2.9 years after starting antiretroviral therapy. The CDR3 protein is CASSTTGAQNSNYGYTF. Written as DNA, the CDR3 is TGCGCCAGCAGTACGACAGGGGCGCAGAATTCTAACTATGGCTACACCTTC.